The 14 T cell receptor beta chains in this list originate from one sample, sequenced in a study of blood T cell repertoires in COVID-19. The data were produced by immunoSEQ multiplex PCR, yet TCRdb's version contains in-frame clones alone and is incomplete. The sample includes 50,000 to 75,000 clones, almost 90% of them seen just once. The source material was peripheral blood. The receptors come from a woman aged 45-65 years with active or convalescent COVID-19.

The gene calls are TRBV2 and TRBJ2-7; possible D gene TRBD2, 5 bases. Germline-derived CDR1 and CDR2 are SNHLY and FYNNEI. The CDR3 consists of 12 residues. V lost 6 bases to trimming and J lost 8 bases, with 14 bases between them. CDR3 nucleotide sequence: TGTGCCAGCAGGGACTCAGCTACGAAGCAGTACTTC. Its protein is CASRDSATKQYF.

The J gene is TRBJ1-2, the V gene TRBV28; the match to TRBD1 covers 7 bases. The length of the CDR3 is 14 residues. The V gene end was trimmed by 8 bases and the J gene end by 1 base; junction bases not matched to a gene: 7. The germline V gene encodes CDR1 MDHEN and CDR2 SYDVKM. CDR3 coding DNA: TGTGCCAGCGATGAAGGGGGCCTTAACTATGGCTACACCTTC. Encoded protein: CASDEGGLNYGYTF.

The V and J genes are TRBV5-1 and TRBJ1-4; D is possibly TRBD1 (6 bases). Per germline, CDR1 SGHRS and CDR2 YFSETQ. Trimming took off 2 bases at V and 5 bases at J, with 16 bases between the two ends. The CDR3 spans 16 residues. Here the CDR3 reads CASSFGYRDRNEKLFF. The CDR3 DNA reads TGCGCCAGCAGCTTTGGTTACAGGGATAGGAATGAAAAACTGTTTTTT.

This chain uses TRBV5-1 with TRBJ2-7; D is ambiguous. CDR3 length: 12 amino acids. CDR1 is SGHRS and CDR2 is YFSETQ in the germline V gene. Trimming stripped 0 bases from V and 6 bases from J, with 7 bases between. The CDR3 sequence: CASSLDGPEQYF. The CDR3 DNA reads TGCGCCAGCAGCTTGGATGGGCCCGAGCAGTACTTC. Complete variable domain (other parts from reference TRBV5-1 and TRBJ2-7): KAGVTQTPRYLIKTRGQQVTLSCSPISGHRSVSWYQQTPGQGLQFLFEYFSETQRNKGNFPGRFSGRQFSNSRSEMNVSTLELGDSALYLCASSLDGPEQYFGPGTRLTVT.

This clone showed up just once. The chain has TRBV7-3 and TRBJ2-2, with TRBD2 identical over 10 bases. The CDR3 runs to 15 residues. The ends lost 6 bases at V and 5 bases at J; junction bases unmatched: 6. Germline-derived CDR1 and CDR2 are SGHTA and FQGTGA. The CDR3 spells CASSVTSGMTGELFF. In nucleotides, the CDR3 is TGTGCCAGCAGTGTCACTAGCGGGATGACCGGGGAGCTGTTTTTT.

The chain's CDR3 is CARQQRGRMNTEAFF. The CDR3 DNA sequence: TGTGCCAGACAACAACGCGGGCGGATGAACACTGAAGCTTTCTTT. V and J are TRBV7-9 and TRBJ1-1; D gene uncertain. Germline values: CDR1 SEHNR, CDR2 FQNEAQ (reference sequence). V shed 9 bases and J shed 0 bases, with 17 bases lying between them. This CDR3 spans 15 amino acids.

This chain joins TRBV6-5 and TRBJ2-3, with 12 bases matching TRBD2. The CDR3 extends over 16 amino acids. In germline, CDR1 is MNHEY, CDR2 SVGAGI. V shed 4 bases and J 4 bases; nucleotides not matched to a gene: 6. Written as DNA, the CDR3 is TGTGCCAGCAGTTCACCTAGCGGGAGGGAGGCAGATACGCAGTATTTT. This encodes CASSSPSGREADTQYF.

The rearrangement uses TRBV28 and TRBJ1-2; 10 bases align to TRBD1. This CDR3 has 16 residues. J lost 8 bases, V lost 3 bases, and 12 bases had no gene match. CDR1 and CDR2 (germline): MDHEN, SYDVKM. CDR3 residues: CASSFTSPGQGNGYTF. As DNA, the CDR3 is TGTGCCAGCAGTTTTACTAGTCCGGGACAGGGGAACGGCTACACCTTC.

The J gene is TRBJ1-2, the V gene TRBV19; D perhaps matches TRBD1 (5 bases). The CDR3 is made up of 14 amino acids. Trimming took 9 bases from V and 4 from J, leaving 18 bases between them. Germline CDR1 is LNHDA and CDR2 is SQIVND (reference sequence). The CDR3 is CASISGKIPYGYTF. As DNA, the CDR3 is TGTGCCAGCATATCAGGGAAAATTCCCTATGGCTACACCTTC. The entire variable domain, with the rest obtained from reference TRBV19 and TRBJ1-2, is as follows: DGGITQSPKYLFRKEGQNVTLSCEQNLNHDAMYWYRQDPGQGLRLIYYSQIVNDFQKGDIAEGYSVSREKKESFPLTVTSAQKNPTAFYLCASISGKIPYGYTFGSGTRLTVV.

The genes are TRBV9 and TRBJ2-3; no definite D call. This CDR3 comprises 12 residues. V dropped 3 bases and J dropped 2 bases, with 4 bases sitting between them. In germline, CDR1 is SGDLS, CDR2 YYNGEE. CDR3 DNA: TGTGCCAGCAGCGACTTCACAGATACGCAGTATTTT. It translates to CASSDFTDTQYF. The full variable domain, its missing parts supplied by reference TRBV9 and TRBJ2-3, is DSGVTQTPKHLITATGQRVTLRCSPRSGDLSVYWYQQSLDQGLQFLIQYYNGEERAKGNILERFSAQQFPDLHSELNLSSLELGDSALYFCASSDFTDTQYFGPGTRLTVL.

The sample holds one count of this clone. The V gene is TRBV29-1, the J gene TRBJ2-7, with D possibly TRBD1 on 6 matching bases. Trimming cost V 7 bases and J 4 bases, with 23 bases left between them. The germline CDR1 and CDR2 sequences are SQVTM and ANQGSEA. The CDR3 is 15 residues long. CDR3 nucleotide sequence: TGCAGCGCCTCCGTCCCCGGGACACTTCATTACGAGCAGTACTTC. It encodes CSASVPGTLHYEQYF.

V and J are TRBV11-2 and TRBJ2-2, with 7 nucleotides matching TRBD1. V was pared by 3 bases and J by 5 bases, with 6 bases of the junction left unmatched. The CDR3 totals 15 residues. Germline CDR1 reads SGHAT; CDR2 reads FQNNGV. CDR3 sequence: CASSLGRGLTGELFF. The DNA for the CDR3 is TGTGCCAGCAGCTTGGGTAGGGGGCTGACCGGGGAGCTGTTTTTT.

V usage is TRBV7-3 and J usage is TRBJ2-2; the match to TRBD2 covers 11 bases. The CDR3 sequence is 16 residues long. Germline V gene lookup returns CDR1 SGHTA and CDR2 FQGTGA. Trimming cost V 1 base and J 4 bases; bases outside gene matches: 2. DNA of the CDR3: TGTGCCAGCAGCTTAAGACTAGCGGGGAGCACCGGGGAGCTGTTTTTT. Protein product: CASSLRLAGSTGELFF.

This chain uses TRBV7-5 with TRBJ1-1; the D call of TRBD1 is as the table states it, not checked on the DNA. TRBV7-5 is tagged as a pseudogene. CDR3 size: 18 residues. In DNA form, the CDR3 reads TGTGTCAGAAGCCCACAGGGGAAGCGCATTACGAGAAACACTGAAGCTTTCTTT. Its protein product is CVRSPQGKRITRNTEAFF.